The 30 T cell receptor beta chains listed next were all sequenced from one sample in a study of blood T cell repertoires in COVID-19. Profiled with immunoSEQ multiplex PCR; TCRdb holds only in-frame clones, not every one. The sample has 200,000 to 300,000 clones; 80% to 90% are singletons. Specimen: peripheral blood. These receptors were obtained from an elderly man with acute or convalescent COVID-19.

This chain joins TRBV6-1 and TRBJ2-4; tentatively, D is TRBD1 (6 bases). Per the germline V gene, CDR1 is MNHNS and CDR2 is SASEGT. The germline V and J ends were trimmed by 3 bases and 4 bases, with 13 bases remaining between them. The CDR3 is 15 residues long. CDR3 nucleotides: TGTGCCAGCAGTGATCACAGGGATTGGAAAAACATTCAGTACTTC. It encodes CASSDHRDWKNIQYF.

This chain joins TRBV6-2 or TRBV6-3 and TRBJ2-2, with 7 bases lining up with TRBD1. The V gene end was trimmed by 5 bases and the J gene end by 1 base; junction bases not matched to a gene: 10. Germline-derived CDR1 and CDR2 are MNHEY and SVGEGT. The CDR3 loop spans 17 amino acids. CDR3 protein: CASSDRIGGRNTGELFF. The CDR3 DNA follows: TGTGCCAGCAGTGATCGTATAGGGGGCCGGAACACCGGGGAGCTGTTTTTT.

The chain has TRBV19 and TRBJ1-6, with D maybe TRBD1 (6 bases). V shed 7 bases and J shed 10 bases, with 17 bases lying between them. The germline CDR1 and CDR2 sequences are LNHDA and SQIVND (reference sequence). This CDR3 has 14 residues. The CDR3 sequence: CASTSRDKKSPLHF. The CDR3 DNA sequence: TGTGCCAGTACCTCCAGGGACAAGAAGTCACCCCTCCACTTT.

This chain joins TRBV2 and TRBJ1-1; 7 bases are shared with TRBD1. CDR1 is SNHLY and CDR2 is FYNNEI in the germline V gene. J gave up 1 base and V 6 bases, and 5 bases lay outside the gene matches. The CDR3 has 14 amino acids. CDR3 residues: CASRGDSPNTEAFF. DNA of the CDR3: TGTGCCAGCAGGGGGGACAGCCCGAACACTGAAGCTTTCTTT.

This clone was recorded once. This rearrangement joins TRBV15 to TRBJ1-1; D is undetermined. With 3 bases removed from V and 0 bases from J, the gap between germline ends came to 17 bases. The germline CDR1 and CDR2 sequences are LNHNV and YYDKDF (reference sequence). The CDR3 loop spans 17 amino acids. In DNA form, the CDR3 reads TGTGCCACCAGCAGTGGAGGGCACAGAACCATGAACACTGAAGCTTTCTTT. Translation: CATSSGGHRTMNTEAFF.

V is TRBV18 and J is TRBJ2-5; D gene uncertain. CDR1 is KGHSH and CDR2 is LQKENI in the germline V gene. This CDR3 has 11 amino acids. The V end was cut by 6 bases, the J end by 5 bases, with 7 bases between. CDR3 DNA: TGTGCCAGCTCCCCTATGGAGACCCAGTACTTC. This encodes CASSPMETQYF.

The rearrangement uses TRBV27 and TRBJ2-1; a possible D gene is TRBD1 (6 bases). Germline V gene data show CDR1 as MNHEY and CDR2 as SMNVEV (reference sequence). Trimming pared 0 bases from V and 2 bases from J, leaving 11 bases between. The length of the CDR3 is 16 residues. The chain's CDR3 is CASSLSGRTAYNEQFF. DNA of the CDR3: TGTGCCAGCAGTTTATCAGGCAGGACAGCCTACAATGAGCAGTTCTTC.

Only a few counts were recorded for this clone. Distinct nucleotide sequences in the sample also encode this CDR3. V and J are TRBV19 and TRBJ1-5; 9 bases map to TRBD1. The CDR3 has 15 residues. Germline lookup yields CDR1 LNHDA and CDR2 SQIVND (reference sequence). The V gene end was trimmed by 4 bases and the J gene end by 4 bases; junction bases not matched to a gene: 5. The CDR3 nucleotides are TGTGCCAGTAGTACTACAGGGGGCTTTAATCAGCCCCAGCATTTT. This encodes CASSTTGGFNQPQHF.

The chain joins TRBV19 to TRBJ2-3, with TRBD2 matching over 11 bases. Germline CDR1 and CDR2: LNHDA and SQIVND (reference sequence). The CDR3 is 18 residues long. J gave up 5 bases and V 6 bases, and 16 bases lay outside the gene matches. CDR3 nucleotides: TGTGCCAGTAGCCGGGCTAGCGGGAGGCTATCGGTGGGAGATACGCAGTATTTT. This sequence encodes CASSRASGRLSVGDTQYF.

The rearrangement joins TRBV12-3 or TRBV12-4 to TRBJ1-5; a weak D match, TRBD1 (6 bases). The CDR3 sequence is 13 residues long. V was cut by 4 bases and J by 5 bases, with 9 bases left in between. CDR3 nucleotide sequence: TGTGCCAGCAGTTGGGGGCCCGATCAGCCCCAGCATTTT. Its translation is CASSWGPDQPQHF.

Notes on this clone: Within the sample, other DNA sequences also encode this same CDR3. This chain uses TRBV7-2 with TRBJ1-2, with D perhaps TRBD1 (6 bases). CDR1 and CDR2 from the germline V gene are SGHTA and FQGNSA. V was shortened by 2 bases and J by 2 bases, with 6 bases between the two germline ends. CDR3 size: 13 residues. CDR3 in amino acids: CASSLQGNYGYTF. In DNA, the CDR3 is TGTGCCAGCAGCTTACAGGGGAACTATGGCTACACCTTC.

In DNA, the CDR3 is TGTGCCAGCAGTTTATCTGCAGACTTATATGGCTACACCTTC. Its translation is CASSLSADLYGYTF. The chain recombines TRBV28 with TRBJ1-2; D remains unclear. CDR1 is MDHEN and CDR2 is SYDVKM in the germline V gene. The CDR3 loop spans 14 amino acids. V lost 1 base, J lost 5 bases, and 11 bases lay in between.

V usage is TRBV6-6 and J usage is TRBJ1-1; 7 bases fit TRBD1. The V segment lost 6 bases and the J segment 4 bases; nucleotides outside the gene matches: 11. CDR3 length: 15 residues. CDR1 MNHNY and CDR2 SVGAGI come from the germline V gene (reference sequence). The CDR3, as DNA: TGTGCCAGCAGCCGGGACAGAGGATCAGGCACTGAAGCTTTCTTT. Its protein product is CASSRDRGSGTEAFF.

J is TRBJ2-3 and V is TRBV19; possible D gene TRBD2, 5 bases. Germline-derived CDR1 and CDR2 are LNHDA and SQIVND (reference sequence). V shed 3 bases and J shed 2 bases, with 9 bases lying between them. There are 14 residues in the CDR3. CDR3 region: CASSISGPTDTQYF. The CDR3, as DNA: TGTGCCAGTAGTATCAGCGGCCCCACAGATACGCAGTATTTT.

The CDR3 loop reads CASSLYEYGYTF. The CDR3 nucleotides read TGTGCCAGCAGCTTGTACGAGTATGGCTACACCTTC. This chain links TRBV5-6 with TRBJ1-2; unclear D gene. The V and J ends lost 1 base and 5 bases respectively, with 6 bases between them. Germline V gene sequence: CDR1 SGHDT, CDR2 YYEEEE. The CDR3 consists of 12 residues.

The CDR3 here is CASSFLLTGEAFF. In nucleotides, the CDR3 is TGTGCCAGCAGTTTCCTCCTTACAGGGGAGGCTTTCTTT. The J gene is TRBJ1-1, the V gene TRBV6-2 or TRBV6-3, with 7 positions matching TRBD1. CDR1 MNHEY and CDR2 SVGEGT come from the germline V gene. The V and J ends lost 4 bases and 11 bases, in that order; junction bases with no gene match: 10. CDR3 length: 13 amino acids.

In DNA, the CDR3 is TGTGCCAGCAGCTTAATCCAAGGACTAGCGGGCACAGATACGCAGTATTTT. Protein product: CASSLIQGLAGTDTQYF. The chain combines TRBV7-2 with TRBJ2-3; 10 bases line up with TRBD2. In germline, CDR1 is SGHTA, CDR2 FQGNSA. This CDR3 contains 17 residues. V trimming: 2 bases; J trimming: 1 base; junction bases outside the gene matches: 6. The full variable domain, with the rest looked up from reference TRBV7-2 and TRBJ2-3, is GAGVSQSPSNKVTEKGKDVELRCDPISGHTALYWYRQSLGQGLEFLIYFQGNSAPDKSGLPSDRFSAERTGGSVSTLTIQRTQQEDSAVYLCASSLIQGLAGTDTQYFGPGTRLTVL.

This sequence joins TRBV7-2 and TRBJ2-3, with 9 positions matching TRBD2. V gave up 3 bases and J gave up 3 bases; unmatched junction bases: 10. The CDR3 contains 17 residues. Germline CDR1 is SGHTA and CDR2 is FQGNSA. The CDR3 coding sequence is TGTGCCAGCAGCTTGGACGGAGCTAGCGGGGTTACAGATACGCAGTATTTT. Protein product: CASSLDGASGVTDTQYF. Looking up the rest from reference TRBV7-2 and TRBJ2-3 gives the full variable domain: GAGVSQSPSNKVTEKGKDVELRCDPISGHTALYWYRQSLGQGLEFLIYFQGNSAPDKSGLPSDRFSAERTGGSVSTLTIQRTQQEDSAVYLCASSLDGASGVTDTQYFGPGTRLTVL.

This clone was recorded once. This sequence joins TRBV7-9 and TRBJ1-4; 7 bases are shared with TRBD1. The V gene's germline CDR1 is SEHNR and CDR2 FQNEAQ (reference sequence). The V and J ends lost 2 bases and 3 bases, in that order; junction bases with no gene match: 6. The CDR3 spans 16 residues. DNA for the CDR3: TGTGCCAGCAGCTTATTAACAGGGGATCCTAATGAAAAACTGTTTTTT. This sequence encodes CASSLLTGDPNEKLFF.

The V gene is TRBV2, the J gene TRBJ2-7; 9 bases align to TRBD1. J lost 5 bases, V lost 6 bases, and 11 bases had no gene match. The CDR3 extends over 15 amino acids. Germline V gene lookup returns CDR1 SNHLY and CDR2 FYNNEI. CDR3 nucleotide sequence: TGTGCCAGCAGCCGTGATAGGGACAGGGCCCACGAGCAGTACTTC. Its protein is CASSRDRDRAHEQYF.

The V and J genes are TRBV6-5 and TRBJ2-7, with 7 positions matching TRBD1. CDR3 length: 14 amino acids. In germline, CDR1 is MNHEY, CDR2 SVGAGI. The V and J ends lost 7 bases and 2 bases, in that order; junction bases with no gene match: 8. The chain's CDR3 is CASNHRGTTYEQYF. CDR3 coding DNA: TGTGCCAGCAACCACAGGGGAACGACCTACGAGCAGTACTTC.

This clone has only one observation. The chain links TRBV5-5 to TRBJ2-7, with TRBD2 identical over 7 bases. After removal of 2 bases from V and 1 base from J, the junction contained 3 bases not matched to a gene. The CDR3 is 14 residues long. The germline V gene encodes CDR1 SGHKS and CDR2 YYEKEE (reference sequence). The CDR3 region is CASSFQGGSYEQYF. The CDR3 nucleotides read TGTGCCAGCAGCTTTCAGGGAGGGTCCTACGAGCAGTACTTC.

The chain has TRBV3-1 (or the pseudogene TRBV3-2) and TRBJ2-2, with 8 bases aligning to TRBD2. V was clipped by 4 bases and J by 4 bases; unmatched bases: 8. Germline-derived CDR1 and CDR2 are LGHDT and YNNKEL (reference sequence). This CDR3 comprises 16 residues. CDR3 protein: CASSPRGGAGTGELFF. In DNA, the CDR3 is TGTGCCAGCAGCCCACGGGGGGGGGCGGGCACCGGGGAGCTGTTTTTT.

The chain employs TRBV11-1 and TRBJ2-5; D may be TRBD2 (6 bases). The CDR3 loop spans 13 amino acids. Per the germline V gene, CDR1 is SGHAT and CDR2 is FQDESV (reference sequence). The V end was cut by 3 bases, the J end by 5 bases, with 10 bases between. The CDR3: CASSFGGEETQYF. CDR3 in DNA: TGTGCCAGCAGCTTTGGAGGGGAGGAGACCCAGTACTTC.

The chain links TRBV29-1 to TRBJ2-4; D is unclear. The CDR3 spans 15 residues. The V end lost 4 bases, the J end lost 0 bases, and 13 bases lay between the germline ends. Germline V gene sequence: CDR1 SQVTM, CDR2 ANQGSEA. CDR3 coding DNA: TGCAGCGTTGTAGTTAGCCTGCTAGCCAAAAACATTCAGTACTTC. Protein product: CSVVVSLLAKNIQYF.

The rearrangement uses TRBV5-4 and TRBJ2-3; D unclear. Germline V gives CDR1 SGHNT, CDR2 YYREEE (reference sequence). The CDR3 spans 13 residues. The V and J ends lost 4 bases and 4 bases respectively, with 10 bases between them. The CDR3 sequence is CASSVWQSDTQYF. The CDR3 DNA reads as TGTGCCAGCAGCGTTTGGCAGTCAGATACGCAGTATTTT.

This sequence joins TRBV6-6 and TRBJ1-2; the D is unclear. The germline V gene has CDR1 MNHNY and CDR2 SVGAGI (reference sequence). The CDR3 is made up of 14 amino acids. The ends were cut back, 7 bases at V and 5 bases at J, with 17 bases in the middle. CDR3 nucleotides: TGTGCCAGCACCCAACGGCTCCGCGGGTATGGCTACACCTTC. It specifies CASTQRLRGYGYTF.

This rearrangement joins TRBV18 to TRBJ2-7, with TRBD1 identical over 8 bases. V lost 6 bases to trimming and J lost 10 bases; unmatched junction nucleotides: 11. The germline CDR1 and CDR2 sequences are KGHSH and LQKENI. This CDR3 is built from 13 residues. CDR3 sequence reads: CASSDRESPYQYF. The CDR3 DNA is TGTGCCAGCTCGGACAGGGAGAGTCCCTACCAGTACTTC.

A word on this clone: Other DNA sequences in this sample translate to the same CDR3. The V and J genes are TRBV6-2 or TRBV6-3 and TRBJ1-5, with no clear D. Looked up from germline, CDR1 is MNHEY and CDR2 is SVGEGT. The length of the CDR3 is 13 residues. Trimming left V 6 bases short and J 2 bases short, with 8 bases between. CDR3 nucleotides: TGTGCCAGCAGCCCGAGGGGCAATCAGCCCCAGCATTTT. Translated, it gives CASSPRGNQPQHF.

The chain carries TRBV28 and TRBJ2-7; 8 positions agree with TRBD1. CDR1 MDHEN and CDR2 SYDVKM come from the germline V gene. With 3 bases clipped from V and 2 bases from J, the junction kept 3 bases outside the gene matches. The CDR3 extends over 14 amino acids. The CDR3 is CASSLTGVTYEQYF. CDR3 bases: TGTGCCAGCAGTTTGACAGGGGTAACCTACGAGCAGTACTTC.